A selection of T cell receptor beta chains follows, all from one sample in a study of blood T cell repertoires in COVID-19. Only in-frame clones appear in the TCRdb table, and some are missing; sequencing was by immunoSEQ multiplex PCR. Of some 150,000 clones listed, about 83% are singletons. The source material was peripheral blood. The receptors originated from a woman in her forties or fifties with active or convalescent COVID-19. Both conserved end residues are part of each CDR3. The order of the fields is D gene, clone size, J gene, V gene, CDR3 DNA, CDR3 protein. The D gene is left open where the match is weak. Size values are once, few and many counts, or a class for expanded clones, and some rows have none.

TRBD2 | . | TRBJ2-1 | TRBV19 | TGTGCCAGTAGTTTAACGGGGGGAGCCTACAATGAGCAGTTCTTC | CASSLTGGAYNEQFF
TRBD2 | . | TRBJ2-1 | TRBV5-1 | TGCGCCAGCAGCTTGGAGATAGCGGGAGACTACAATGAGCAGTTCTTC | CASSLEIAGDYNEQFF
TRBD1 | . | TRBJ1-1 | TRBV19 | TGTGCCAGTAGTACGCAGACAGGGCTTAACACTGAAGCTTTCTTT | CASSTQTGLNTEAFF
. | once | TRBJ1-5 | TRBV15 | TGTGCCACCAGCAGAGATCTAGCAGGGGTAAGCGGTCAGCCCCAGCATTTT | CATSRDLAGVSGQPQHF
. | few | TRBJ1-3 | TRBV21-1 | TGTGCCAGCAGCAAAGAGGAGGGAAACACCATATATTTT | CASSKEEGNTIYF
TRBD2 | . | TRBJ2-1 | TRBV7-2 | TGTGCCAGCAGCTTAGATGTAGCGGGGGGGCGGGAGCAGTTCTTC | CASSLDVAGGREQFF
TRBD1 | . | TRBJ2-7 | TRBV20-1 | TGCAGTGCCAGTCCGGGACAGGGTATTTACGAGCAGTACTTC | CSASPGQGIYEQYF
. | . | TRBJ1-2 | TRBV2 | TGTGCCAGCAGTCGCGGACAGCTGGATGGCTACACCTTC | CASSRGQLDGYTF
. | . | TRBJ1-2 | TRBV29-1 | TGCAGCGTTGTTTATAACTATGGCTACACCTTC | CSVVYNYGYTF
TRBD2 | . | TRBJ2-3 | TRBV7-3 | TGTGCCAGCAGCCAGCTAGCGGCACGCACAGATACGCAGTATTTT | CASSQLAARTDTQYF
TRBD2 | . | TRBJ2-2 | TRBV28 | TGTGCCAGCAGTTCCCCGACTAGCGGGAACACCGGGGAGCTGTTTTTT | CASSSPTSGNTGELFF
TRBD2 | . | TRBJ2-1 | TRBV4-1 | TGCGCCAGCAGCCAAAGAGCCAGCGGGAGGGACAATGAGCAGTTCTTC | CASSQRASGRDNEQFF
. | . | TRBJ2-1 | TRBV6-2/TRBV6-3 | TGTGCCAGCAGTTACGGCCAGGGCGTCTACAATGAGCAGTTCTTC | CASSYGQGVYNEQFF
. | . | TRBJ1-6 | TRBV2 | TGTGCCAGCAGCCAGGAAGGAAAGAATTCACCCCTCCACTTT | CASSQEGKNSPLHF
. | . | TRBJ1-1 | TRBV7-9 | TGTGCCAGCAGCTTATCCCGAGGTGGAGAAGCTTTCTTT | CASSLSRGGEAFF
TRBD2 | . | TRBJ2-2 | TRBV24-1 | TGTGCCACCAGTGGGGGGCTAGCGGGATACACCGGGGAGCTGTTTTTT | CATSGGLAGYTGELFF
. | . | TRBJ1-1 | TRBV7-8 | TGTGCCAGCAGCTACATTACAGGGAACACTGAAGCTTTCTTT | CASSYITGNTEAFF
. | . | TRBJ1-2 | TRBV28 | TGTGCCAGCAGGGACTTAAACTATGGCTACACCTTC | CASRDLNYGYTF
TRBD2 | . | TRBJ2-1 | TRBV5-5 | TGTGCCAGCAGCTTGGAGCTAGCGGAAGACAATGAGCAGTTCTTC | CASSLELAEDNEQFF
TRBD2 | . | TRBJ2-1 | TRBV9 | TGTGCCAGCAGCGCGCGACTAGCGGGAACGGATGAGCAGTTCTTC | CASSARLAGTDEQFF
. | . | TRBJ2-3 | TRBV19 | TGTGCCAGTAGTATACTGGGCAGCAGCACAGATACGCAGTATTTT | CASSILGSSTDTQYF
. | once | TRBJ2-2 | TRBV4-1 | TGCGCCAGCAGCCAATGGACAGACAACACCGGGGAGCTGTTTTTT | CASSQWTDNTGELFF
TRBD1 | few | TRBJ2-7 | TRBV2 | TGTGCCAGCGGGCGGGACAGGGCCTACGAGCAGTACTTC | CASGRDRAYEQYF
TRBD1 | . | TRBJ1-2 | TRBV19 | TGTGCCAGTAGTATCCCTTATGGACAGGGCAATGGCTACACCTTC | CASSIPYGQGNGYTF
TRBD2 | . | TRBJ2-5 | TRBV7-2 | TGTGCCAGCAGCTTTAGCGGGGGGGCAGGAGAGACCCAGTACTTC | CASSFSGGAGETQYF
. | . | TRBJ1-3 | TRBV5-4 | TGTGCCAGCAGCTTTTCAGGGGCTGGAAACACCATATATTTT | CASSFSGAGNTIYF
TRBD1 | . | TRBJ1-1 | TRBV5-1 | TGCGCCAGCAGCTTCCAACAGGGGCCCTACATGAACACTGAAGCTTTCTTT | CASSFQQGPYMNTEAFF
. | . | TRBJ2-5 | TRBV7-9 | TGTGCCAGCTCTCCTAGGGGAGAGACCCAGTACTTC | CASSPRGETQYF
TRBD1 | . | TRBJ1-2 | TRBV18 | TGTGCCAGCTCACCTCGGGGACAGGGGGCCAGAGGGTACTTC | CASSPRGQGARGYF
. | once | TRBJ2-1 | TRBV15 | TGTGCCACCAGCAGAGAAGGGGGGGCTCGCGAGCAGTTCTTC | CATSREGGAREQFF
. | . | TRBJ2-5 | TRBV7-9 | TGTGCCAGCAGCCAAAGGGAGGAGGCCCAAGAGACCCAGTACTTC | CASSQREEAQETQYF
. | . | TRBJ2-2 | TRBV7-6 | TGTGCCAGCAGCTTAGGAGTGGGCCAAAACACCGGGGAGCTGTTTTTT | CASSLGVGQNTGELFF
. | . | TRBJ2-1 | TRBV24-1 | TGTGCCACCAGTGATTTCGGACTGGCTGAGCAGTTCTTC | CATSDFGLAEQFF
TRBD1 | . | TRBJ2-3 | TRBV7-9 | TGTGCCAGCAGCTTAGCACAGGGGGCCCCCACAGATACGCAGTATTTT | CASSLAQGAPTDTQYF
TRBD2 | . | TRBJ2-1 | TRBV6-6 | TGTGCCAGCAGCCACGCCGGGGGGTTGGGTAGAAGCGGGGACTACAATGAGCAGTTCTTC | CASSHAGGLGRSGDYNEQFF
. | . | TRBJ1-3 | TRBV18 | TGTGCCAGCTCACCGGCGACAGGAGAAAACACCATATATTTT | CASSPATGENTIYF
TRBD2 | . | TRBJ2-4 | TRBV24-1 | TGTGCCACCAGTGAGAGCGGGACCGGAAACATTCAGTACTTC | CATSESGTGNIQYF
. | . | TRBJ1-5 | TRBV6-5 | TGTGCCAGCAGTCGGGGGAGGGGCAATCAGCCCCAGCATTTT | CASSRGRGNQPQHF
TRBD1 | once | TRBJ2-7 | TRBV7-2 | TGTGCCAGCAGCGCCGGGACAGGGGGCTACGAGCAGTACTTC | CASSAGTGGYEQYF
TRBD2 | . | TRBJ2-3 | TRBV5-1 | TGCGCCAGCAGAGTAGCGGGAGTGAGAGATACGCAGTATTTT | CASRVAGVRDTQYF